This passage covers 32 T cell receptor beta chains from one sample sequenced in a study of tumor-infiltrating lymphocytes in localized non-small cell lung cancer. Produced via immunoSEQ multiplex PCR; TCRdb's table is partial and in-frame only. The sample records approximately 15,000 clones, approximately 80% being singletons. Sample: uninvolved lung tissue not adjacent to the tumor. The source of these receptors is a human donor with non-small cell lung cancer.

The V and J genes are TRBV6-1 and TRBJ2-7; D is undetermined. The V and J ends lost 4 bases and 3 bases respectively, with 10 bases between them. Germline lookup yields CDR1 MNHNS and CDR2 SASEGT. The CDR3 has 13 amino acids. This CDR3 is CASSGGNSYEQYF. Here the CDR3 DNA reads TGTGCCAGCAGTGGAGGTAACAGCTACGAGCAGTACTTC.

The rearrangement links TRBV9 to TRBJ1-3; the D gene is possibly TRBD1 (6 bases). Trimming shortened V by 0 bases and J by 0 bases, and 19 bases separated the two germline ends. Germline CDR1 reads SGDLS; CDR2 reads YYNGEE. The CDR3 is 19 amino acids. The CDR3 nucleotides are TGTGCCAGCAGCGTAGACAGGGCGAACCCAGGAACCTCTGGAAACACCATATATTTT. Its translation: CASSVDRANPGTSGNTIYF.

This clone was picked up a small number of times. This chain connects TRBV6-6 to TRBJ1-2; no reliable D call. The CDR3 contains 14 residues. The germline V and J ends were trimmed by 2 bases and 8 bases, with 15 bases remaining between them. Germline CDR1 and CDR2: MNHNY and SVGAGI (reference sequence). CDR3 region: CASSYVGLGGGYTF. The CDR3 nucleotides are TGTGCCAGCAGTTACGTTGGCCTGGGAGGGGGCTACACCTTC.

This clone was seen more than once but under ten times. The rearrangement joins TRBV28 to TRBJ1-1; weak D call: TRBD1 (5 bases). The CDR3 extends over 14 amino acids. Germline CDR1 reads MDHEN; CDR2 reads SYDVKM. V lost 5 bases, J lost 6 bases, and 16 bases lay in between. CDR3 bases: TGTGCCAGCAGTCCGATCGGGGGTATCGCTGAAGCTTTCTTT. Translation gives CASSPIGGIAEAFF. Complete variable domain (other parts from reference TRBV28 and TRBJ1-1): DVKVTQSSRYLVKRTGEKVFLECVQDMDHENMFWYRQDPGLGLRLIYFSYDVKMKEKGDIPEGYSVSREKKERFSLILESASTNQTSMYLCASSPIGGIAEAFFGQGTRLTVV.

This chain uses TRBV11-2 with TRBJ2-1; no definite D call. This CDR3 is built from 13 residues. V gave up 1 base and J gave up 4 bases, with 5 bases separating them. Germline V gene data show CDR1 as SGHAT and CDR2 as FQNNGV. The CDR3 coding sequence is TGTGCCAGCAGCTTAGCCGTTTACAATGAGCAGTTCTTC. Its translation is CASSLAVYNEQFF.

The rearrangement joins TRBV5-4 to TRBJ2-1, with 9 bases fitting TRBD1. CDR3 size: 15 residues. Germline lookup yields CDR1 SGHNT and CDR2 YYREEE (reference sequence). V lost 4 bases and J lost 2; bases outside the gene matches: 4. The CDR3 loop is CASSGRDRAYNEQFF. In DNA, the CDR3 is TGTGCCAGCAGCGGTCGGGACAGGGCCTACAATGAGCAGTTCTTC.

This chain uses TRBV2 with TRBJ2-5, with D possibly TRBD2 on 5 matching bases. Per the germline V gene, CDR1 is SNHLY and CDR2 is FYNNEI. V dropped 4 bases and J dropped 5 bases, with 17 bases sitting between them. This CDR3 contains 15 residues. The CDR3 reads CASSGGGQPGETQYF. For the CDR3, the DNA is TGTGCCAGCAGTGGTGGCGGGCAGCCGGGGGAGACCCAGTACTTC.

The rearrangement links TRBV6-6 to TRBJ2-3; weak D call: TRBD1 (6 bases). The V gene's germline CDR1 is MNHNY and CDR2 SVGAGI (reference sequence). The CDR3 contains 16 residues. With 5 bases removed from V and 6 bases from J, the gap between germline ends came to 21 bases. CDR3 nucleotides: TGTGCCAGCAGTCCCTCTCACGGGACACTCGGGGATACGCAGTATTTT. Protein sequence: CASSPSHGTLGDTQYF.

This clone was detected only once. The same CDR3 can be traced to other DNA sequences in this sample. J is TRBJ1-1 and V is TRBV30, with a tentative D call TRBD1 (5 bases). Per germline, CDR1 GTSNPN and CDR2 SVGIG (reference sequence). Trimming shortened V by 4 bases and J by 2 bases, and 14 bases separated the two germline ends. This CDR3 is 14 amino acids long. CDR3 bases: TGTGCCTGGACCCGGGGGACGGTCAACACTGAAGCTTTCTTT. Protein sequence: CAWTRGTVNTEAFF. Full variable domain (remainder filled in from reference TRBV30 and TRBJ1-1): SQTIHQWPATLVQPVGSPLSLECTVEGTSNPNLYWYRQAAGRGLQLLFYSVGIGQISSEVPQNLSASRPQDRQFILSSKKLLLSDSGFYLCAWTRGTVNTEAFFGQGTRLTVV.

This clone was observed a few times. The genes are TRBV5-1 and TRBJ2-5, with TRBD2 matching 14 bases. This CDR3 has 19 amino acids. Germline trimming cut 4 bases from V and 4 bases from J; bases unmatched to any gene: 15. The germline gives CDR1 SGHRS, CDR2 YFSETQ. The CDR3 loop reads CASSSWTGTSGSPAETQYF. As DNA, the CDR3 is TGCGCCAGCAGCAGTTGGACCGGGACTAGCGGGAGCCCCGCAGAGACCCAGTACTTC.

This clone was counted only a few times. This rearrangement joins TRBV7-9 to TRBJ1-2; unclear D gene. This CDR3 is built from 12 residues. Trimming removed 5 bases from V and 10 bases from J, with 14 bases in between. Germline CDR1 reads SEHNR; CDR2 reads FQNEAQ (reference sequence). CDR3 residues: CASSPNTDSYTF. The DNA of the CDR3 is TGTGCCAGCAGCCCAAACACGGACTCCTACACCTTC.

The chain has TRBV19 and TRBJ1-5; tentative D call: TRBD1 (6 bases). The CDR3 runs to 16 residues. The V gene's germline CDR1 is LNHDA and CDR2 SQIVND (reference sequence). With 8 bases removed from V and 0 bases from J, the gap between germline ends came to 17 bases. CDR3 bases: TGTGCCAGTTCGAGGACAGCCGTGTATAGCAATCAGCCCCAGCATTTT. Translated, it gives CASSRTAVYSNQPQHF. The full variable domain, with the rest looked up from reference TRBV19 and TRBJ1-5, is DGGITQSPKYLFRKEGQNVTLSCEQNLNHDAMYWYRQDPGQGLRLIYYSQIVNDFQKGDIAEGYSVSREKKESFPLTVTSAQKNPTAFYLCASSRTAVYSNQPQHFGDGTRLSIL.

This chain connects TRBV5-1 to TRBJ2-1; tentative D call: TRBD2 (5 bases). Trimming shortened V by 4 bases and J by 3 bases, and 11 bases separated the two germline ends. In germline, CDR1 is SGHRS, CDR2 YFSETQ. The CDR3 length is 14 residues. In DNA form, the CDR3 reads TGCGCCAGCAGCATGGAGGCTAGCTACAATGAGCAGTTCTTC. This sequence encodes CASSMEASYNEQFF.

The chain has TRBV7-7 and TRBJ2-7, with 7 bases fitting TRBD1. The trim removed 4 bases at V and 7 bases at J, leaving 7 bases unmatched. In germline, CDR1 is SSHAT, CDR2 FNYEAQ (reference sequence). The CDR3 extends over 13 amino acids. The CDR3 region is CASSSDRVGEQYF. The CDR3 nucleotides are TGTGCCAGCAGCTCAGACAGGGTGGGGGAGCAGTACTTC.

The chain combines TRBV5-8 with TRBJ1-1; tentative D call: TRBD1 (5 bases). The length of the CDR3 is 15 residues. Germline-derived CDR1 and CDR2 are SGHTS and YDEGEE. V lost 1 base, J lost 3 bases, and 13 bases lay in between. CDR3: CASSLNRGGYTEAFF. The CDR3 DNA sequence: TGTGCCAGCAGCTTGAATCGGGGGGGGTACACTGAAGCTTTCTTT.

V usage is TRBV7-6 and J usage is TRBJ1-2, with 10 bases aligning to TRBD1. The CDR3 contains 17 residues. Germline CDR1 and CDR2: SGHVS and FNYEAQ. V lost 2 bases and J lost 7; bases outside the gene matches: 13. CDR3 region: CASSLSPEDRGISGYTF. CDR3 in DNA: TGTGCCAGCAGCTTAAGCCCCGAGGACAGGGGGATATCTGGCTACACCTTC.

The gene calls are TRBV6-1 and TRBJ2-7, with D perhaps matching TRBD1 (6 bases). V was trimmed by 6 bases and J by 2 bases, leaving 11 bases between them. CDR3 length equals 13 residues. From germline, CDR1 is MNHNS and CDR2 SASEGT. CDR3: CASRQTGTYEQYF. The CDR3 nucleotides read TGTGCCAGCAGGCAGACAGGTACCTACGAGCAGTACTTC.

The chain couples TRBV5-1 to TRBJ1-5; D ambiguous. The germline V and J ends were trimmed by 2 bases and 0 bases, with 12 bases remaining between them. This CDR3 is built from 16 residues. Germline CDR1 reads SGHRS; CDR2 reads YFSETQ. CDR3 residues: CASSLWKHHSNQPQHF. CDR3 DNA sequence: TGCGCCAGCAGCTTATGGAAACACCATAGCAATCAGCCCCAGCATTTT.

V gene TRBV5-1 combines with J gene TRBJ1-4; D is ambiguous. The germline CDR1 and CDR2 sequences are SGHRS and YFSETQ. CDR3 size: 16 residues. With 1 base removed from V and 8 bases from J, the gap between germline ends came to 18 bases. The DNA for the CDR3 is TGCGCCAGCAGCTTGAGTCAGAGGGTTTCGTGGGAAAAACTGTTTTTT. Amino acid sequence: CASSLSQRVSWEKLFF.

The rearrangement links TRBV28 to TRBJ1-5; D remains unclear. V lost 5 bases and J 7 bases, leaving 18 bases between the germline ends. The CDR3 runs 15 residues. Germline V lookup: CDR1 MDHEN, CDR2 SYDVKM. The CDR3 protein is CASSRYGYPHQPQHF. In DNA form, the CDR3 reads TGTGCCAGCAGTAGGTACGGGTACCCCCACCAGCCCCAGCATTTT.

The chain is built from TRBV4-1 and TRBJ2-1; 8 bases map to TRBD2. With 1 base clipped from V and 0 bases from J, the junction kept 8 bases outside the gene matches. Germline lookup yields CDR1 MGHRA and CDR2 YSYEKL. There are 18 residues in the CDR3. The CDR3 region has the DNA TGCGCCAGCAGCCAAGGAAGGCTAGCGGGCCTCTCCTACAATGAGCAGTTCTTC. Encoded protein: CASSQGRLAGLSYNEQFF.

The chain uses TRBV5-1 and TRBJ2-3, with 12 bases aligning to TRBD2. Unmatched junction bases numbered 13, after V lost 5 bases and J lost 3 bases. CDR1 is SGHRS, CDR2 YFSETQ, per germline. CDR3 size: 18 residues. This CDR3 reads CASRSTLAGGPVTDTQYF. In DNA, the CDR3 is TGCGCCAGCAGATCAACCCTAGCGGGAGGGCCTGTTACAGATACGCAGTATTTT.

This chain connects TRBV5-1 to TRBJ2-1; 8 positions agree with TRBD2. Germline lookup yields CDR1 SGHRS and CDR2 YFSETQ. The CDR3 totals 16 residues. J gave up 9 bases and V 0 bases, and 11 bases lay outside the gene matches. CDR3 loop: CASSLVRADAGGEQFF. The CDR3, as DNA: TGCGCCAGCAGCTTGGTTCGTGCAGATGCGGGGGGTGAGCAGTTCTTC.

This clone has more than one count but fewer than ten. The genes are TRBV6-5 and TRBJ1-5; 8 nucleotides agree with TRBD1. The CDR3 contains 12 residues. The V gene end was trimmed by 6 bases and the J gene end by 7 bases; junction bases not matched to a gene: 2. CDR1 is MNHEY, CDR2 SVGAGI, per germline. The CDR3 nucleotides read TGTGCCAGCAGCTCAGGGGGCCAGCCCCAGCATTTT. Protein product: CASSSGGQPQHF.

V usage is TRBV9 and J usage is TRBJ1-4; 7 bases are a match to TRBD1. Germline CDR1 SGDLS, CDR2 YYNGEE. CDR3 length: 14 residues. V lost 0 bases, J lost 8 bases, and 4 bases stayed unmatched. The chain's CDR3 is CASSVETGNEKLFF. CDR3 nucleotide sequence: TGTGCCAGCAGCGTAGAGACAGGGAACGAAAAACTGTTTTTT.

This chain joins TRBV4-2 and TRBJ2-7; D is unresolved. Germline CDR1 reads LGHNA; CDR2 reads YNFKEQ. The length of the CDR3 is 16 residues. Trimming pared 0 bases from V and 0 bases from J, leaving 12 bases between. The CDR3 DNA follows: TGTGCCAGCAGCCAAGATGGCAGGTCTTTCTCCTACGAGCAGTACTTC. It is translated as CASSQDGRSFSYEQYF.

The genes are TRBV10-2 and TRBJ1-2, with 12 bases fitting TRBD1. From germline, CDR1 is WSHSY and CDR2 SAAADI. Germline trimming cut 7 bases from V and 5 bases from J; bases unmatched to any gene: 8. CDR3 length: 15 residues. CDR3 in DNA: TGCGCCAGCAACCCGGGACAGGGGGCACAATATGGCTACACCTTC. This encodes CASNPGQGAQYGYTF.

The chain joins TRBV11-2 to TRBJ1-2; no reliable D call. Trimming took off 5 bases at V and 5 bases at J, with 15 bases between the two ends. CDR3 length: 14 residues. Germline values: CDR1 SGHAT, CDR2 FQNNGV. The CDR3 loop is CASSSRTLDYGYTF. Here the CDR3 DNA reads TGTGCCAGCAGCAGCCGAACCCTTGATTATGGCTACACCTTC.

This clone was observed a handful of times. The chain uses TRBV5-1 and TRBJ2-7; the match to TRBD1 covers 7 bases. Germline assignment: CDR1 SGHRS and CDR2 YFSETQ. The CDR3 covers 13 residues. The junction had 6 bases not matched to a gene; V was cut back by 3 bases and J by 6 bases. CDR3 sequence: CASSSGQSGEQYF. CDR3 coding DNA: TGCGCCAGCAGCTCGGGACAGTCTGGCGAGCAGTACTTC.

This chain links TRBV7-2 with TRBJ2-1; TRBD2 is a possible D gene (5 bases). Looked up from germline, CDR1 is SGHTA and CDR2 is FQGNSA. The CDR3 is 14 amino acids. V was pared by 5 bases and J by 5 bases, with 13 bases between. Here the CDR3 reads CASSLLGGDNEQFF. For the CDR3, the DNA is TGTGCCAGCAGCCTTCTCGGAGGAGACAATGAGCAGTTCTTC. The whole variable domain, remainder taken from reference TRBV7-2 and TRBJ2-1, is GAGVSQSPSNKVTEKGKDVELRCDPISGHTALYWYRQSLGQGLEFLIYFQGNSAPDKSGLPSDRFSAERTGGSVSTLTIQRTQQEDSAVYLCASSLLGGDNEQFFGPGTRLTVL.

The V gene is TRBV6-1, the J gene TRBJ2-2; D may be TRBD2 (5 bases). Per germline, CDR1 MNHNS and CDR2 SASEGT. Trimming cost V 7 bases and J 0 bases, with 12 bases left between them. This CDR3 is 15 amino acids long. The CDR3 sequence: CASTRGLANTGELFF. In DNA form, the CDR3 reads TGTGCCAGCACTCGAGGACTGGCGAACACCGGGGAGCTGTTTTTT.

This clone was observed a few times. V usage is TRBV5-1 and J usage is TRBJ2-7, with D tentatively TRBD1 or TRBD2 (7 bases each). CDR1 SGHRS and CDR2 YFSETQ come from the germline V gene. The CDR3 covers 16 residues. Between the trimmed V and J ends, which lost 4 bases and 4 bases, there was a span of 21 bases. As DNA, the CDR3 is TGCGCCAGCAGCCCCAGGGGGGGGCCATCCCTATACGAGCAGTACTTC. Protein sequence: CASSPRGGPSLYEQYF.